Reported below is one T cell receptor (beta chain). Its antigen is still unknown. This CDR3 comprises 15 residues. With 4 bases removed from V and 5 bases from J, the gap between germline ends came to 14 bases. Germline V gene data show CDR1 as SNHLY and CDR2 as FYNNEI. Clones were sequenced by immunoSEQ multiplex PCR, and TCRdb holds only the in-frame ones, with some missing. The sample records about 46,000 clones, about 86% being singletons. These data belong to a study of T cells in localized non-small cell lung cancer. Study findings and constraints: Elevated circulating T cell density in blood was associated with longer overall survival. A median of 57 clones ranked among the top 100 in tumor appeared in adjacent lung. Heterogeneity remains possible because sequencing was limited to only one tumor region. Of the tissues analyzed, uninvolved adjacent lung showed maximal T cell clonality, greater than tumor.

This sample comprised peripheral blood mononuclear cells, obtained before any cancer treatment. The source of this sequence is a man between 35 and 75 years old with stage III lung adenocarcinoma. V usage is TRBV2 and J usage is TRBJ2-2; the D gene is possibly TRBD2 (6 bases). The chain's CDR3 is CASSVSGVKTGELFF. The CDR3, as DNA: TGTGCCAGCAGTGTTTCGGGGGTTAAGACCGGGGAGCTGTTTTTT. Full variable domain (remainder filled in from reference TRBV2 and TRBJ2-2): EPEVTQTPSHQVTQMGQEVILRCVPISNHLYFYWYRQILGQKVEFLVSFYNNEISEKSEIFDDQFSVERPDGSNFTLKIRSTKLEDSAMYFCASSVSGVKTGELFFGEGSRLTVL.